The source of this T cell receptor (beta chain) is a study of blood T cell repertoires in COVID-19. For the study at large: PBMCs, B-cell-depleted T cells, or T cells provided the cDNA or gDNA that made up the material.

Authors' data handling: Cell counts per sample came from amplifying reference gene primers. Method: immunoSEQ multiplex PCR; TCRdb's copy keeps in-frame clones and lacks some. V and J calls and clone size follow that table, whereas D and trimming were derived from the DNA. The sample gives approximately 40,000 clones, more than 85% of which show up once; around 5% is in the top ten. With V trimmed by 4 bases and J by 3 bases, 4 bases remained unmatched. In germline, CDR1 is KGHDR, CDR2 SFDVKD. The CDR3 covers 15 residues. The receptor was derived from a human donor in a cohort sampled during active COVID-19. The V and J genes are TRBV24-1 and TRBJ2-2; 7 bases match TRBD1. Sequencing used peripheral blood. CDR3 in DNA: TGTGCCACCAGTGAGTCCGACAGGGACACCGGGGAGCTGTTTTTT. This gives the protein CATSESDRDTGELFF.